The next 26 T cell receptor beta chains were all read from a single sample in a study of chemoradiotherapy in HPV16-positive cancers. Clones were sequenced by immunoSEQ multiplex PCR, and TCRdb holds only the in-frame ones, with some missing. In the table there are about 35,000 clones, around 83% of which are singletons. This specimen consisted of blood, obtained from a patient who underwent chemoradiotherapy. Receptor source: a human donor with HPV-associated anogenital cancer.

V gene TRBV7-6 combines with J gene TRBJ2-1; D is ambiguous. The CDR3 loop spans 13 amino acids. CDR1 SGHVS and CDR2 FNYEAQ come from the germline V gene. The V end was cut by 1 base, the J end by 7 bases, with 8 bases between. CDR3: CASSLVPPNEQFF. CDR3 DNA: TGTGCCAGCAGCTTAGTCCCTCCAAATGAGCAGTTCTTC.

This clone was observed once. This sequence joins TRBV28 and TRBJ2-7; 9 bases are shared with TRBD1. V lost 2 bases, J lost 2 bases, and 4 bases stayed unmatched. The CDR3 consists of 15 residues. Germline CDR1 is MDHEN and CDR2 is SYDVKM. The CDR3 protein is CASSLAGQGPYEQYF. CDR3 bases: TGTGCCAGCAGTTTAGCGGGACAGGGTCCCTACGAGCAGTACTTC. The whole variable domain, remainder taken from reference TRBV28 and TRBJ2-7, is DVKVTQSSRYLVKRTGEKVFLECVQDMDHENMFWYRQDPGLGLRLIYFSYDVKMKEKGDIPEGYSVSREKKERFSLILESASTNQTSMYLCASSLAGQGPYEQYFGPGTRLTVT.

Only one count was recorded for this clone. The V gene is TRBV6-1, the J gene TRBJ2-7, with 13 bases fitting TRBD2. Trimming took 4 bases from V and 3 from J; bases not matched to a gene: 3. CDR3 length: 15 amino acids. Per the germline V gene, CDR1 is MNHNS and CDR2 is SASEGT. The CDR3 protein is CASSGGLAGLYEQYF. CDR3 nucleotides: TGTGCCAGCAGTGGGGGACTAGCGGGACTCTACGAGCAGTACTTC.

This clone was counted once. This rearrangement joins TRBV9 to TRBJ1-3; maybe TRBD1 (5 bases). This CDR3 has 15 residues. V shed 2 bases and J shed 4 bases, with 13 bases lying between them. Germline lookup yields CDR1 SGDLS and CDR2 YYNGEE. The chain's CDR3 is CASSVGHSTGNTIYF. CDR3 nucleotide sequence: TGTGCCAGCAGCGTCGGACACTCCACGGGAAACACCATATATTTT.

The V gene is TRBV19, the J gene TRBJ1-3; 9 bases line up with TRBD1. This CDR3 contains 15 residues. The germline V gene has CDR1 LNHDA and CDR2 SQIVND (reference sequence). The V gene end was trimmed by 6 bases and the J gene end by 3 bases; junction bases not matched to a gene: 6. The chain's CDR3 is CASRPGQGSGNTIYF. As DNA, the CDR3 is TGTGCCAGTAGGCCGGGACAGGGAAGTGGAAACACCATATATTTT.

V is TRBV10-2 and J is TRBJ2-7; TRBD1 aligns across 8 bases. The germline V gene encodes CDR1 WSHSY and CDR2 SAAADI. The CDR3 length is 15 residues. Trimming at V came to 5 bases and at J to 0 bases, leaving 6 bases not matched to a gene. The CDR3 sequence is CASSKGQGFSYEQYF. The CDR3 nucleotides are TGCGCCAGCAGTAAAGGACAGGGATTCTCCTACGAGCAGTACTTC.

This clone was recorded once. The V and J genes are TRBV5-5 and TRBJ2-3, with 8 bases fitting TRBD1. The CDR3 extends over 17 amino acids. The ends lost 4 bases at V and 7 bases at J; junction bases unmatched: 17. CDR1 and CDR2 (germline): SGHKS, YYEKEE (reference sequence). The CDR3: CASSRLIDQGAQNTQYF. The CDR3 nucleotides are TGTGCCAGCAGCCGACTAATCGACCAGGGGGCGCAAAATACGCAGTATTTT.

This clone has only one observation. The gene calls are TRBV2 and TRBJ2-2; 8 nucleotides agree with TRBD1. Germline V lookup: CDR1 SNHLY, CDR2 FYNNEI. Losses at the gene ends were 5 bases for V and 2 bases for J; bases not matched to a gene: 4. The length of the CDR3 is 15 residues. The CDR3: CASSIQGGNTGELFF. The CDR3 region has the DNA TGTGCCAGCAGTATACAGGGGGGTAACACCGGGGAGCTGTTTTTT.

V gene TRBV7-2 combines with J gene TRBJ2-6, with TRBD1 matching over 7 bases. V shed 7 bases and J 2 bases; nucleotides not matched to a gene: 5. The length of the CDR3 is 15 residues. CDR1 and CDR2 (germline): SGHTA, FQGNSA. The CDR3 sequence: CASKSGGTGANVLTF. The CDR3, as DNA: TGTGCCAGCAAGTCAGGGGGAACTGGGGCCAACGTCCTGACTTTC.

The chain recombines TRBV5-1 with TRBJ2-3, with a possible D match to TRBD2 (5 bases). Germline V gene lookup returns CDR1 SGHRS and CDR2 YFSETQ. Trimming stripped 0 bases from V and 5 bases from J, with 13 bases between. The CDR3 contains 15 residues. This CDR3 reads CASSLGSSQGDTQYF. The DNA for the CDR3 is TGCGCCAGCAGCTTGGGTTCTAGCCAAGGAGATACGCAGTATTTT. The full variable domain, rest sourced from reference TRBV5-1 and TRBJ2-3, is KAGVTQTPRYLIKTRGQQVTLSCSPISGHRSVSWYQQTPGQGLQFLFEYFSETQRNKGNFPGRFSGRQFSNSRSEMNVSTLELGDSALYLCASSLGSSQGDTQYFGPGTRLTVL.

This chain uses TRBV5-6 with TRBJ2-7; TRBD1 matches at 9 bases. Germline V gene data show CDR1 as SGHDT and CDR2 as YYEEEE. CDR3 size: 14 residues. J lost 0 bases, V lost 7 bases, and 5 bases had no gene match. The CDR3 bases are TGTGCCAGCTGGGGACAGGGAGCCTCCTACGAGCAGTACTTC. Translating it yields CASWGQGASYEQYF.

This clone was found a few times. The chain uses TRBV12-2 and TRBJ2-7; no DNA check was done on the table's D call, TRBD1. TRBV12-2 is termed a pseudogene. The CDR3 sequence is 12 residues long. The CDR3: CASPKRGYEQYF. The CDR3 DNA sequence: TGTGCAAGTCCCAAGAGGGGGTACGAGCAGTACTTC.

The chain is built from TRBV27 and TRBJ2-2; D might be TRBD1 (6 bases). There are 14 residues in the CDR3. Trimming shortened V by 1 base and J by 4 bases, and 7 bases separated the two germline ends. Per the germline V gene, CDR1 is MNHEY and CDR2 is SMNVEV (reference sequence). This CDR3 reads CASSLLGATGELFF. CDR3 sequence (DNA): TGTGCCAGCAGTTTATTGGGGGCCACCGGGGAGCTGTTTTTT.

The V gene is TRBV5-6, the J gene TRBJ1-4; D is undetermined. V lost 1 base, J lost 0 bases, and 4 bases lay in between. Germline loops: CDR1 SGHDT, CDR2 YYEEEE. The CDR3 is made up of 14 amino acids. CDR3 protein: CASSLYSTNEKLFF. The CDR3 region has the DNA TGTGCCAGCAGCTTGTATTCAACTAATGAAAAACTGTTTTTT.

The V call is TRBV15, the J call TRBJ2-7; 14 bases match TRBD2. The CDR3 is 15 amino acids. J was trimmed by 6 bases and V by 1 base; bases with no gene match: 2. Germline V gene data show CDR1 as LNHNV and CDR2 as YYDKDF (reference sequence). This CDR3 is CATSRGLAGGTEQYF. CDR3 coding DNA: TGTGCCACCAGCAGAGGACTAGCGGGGGGGACCGAGCAGTACTTC.

The rearrangement links TRBV6-1 to TRBJ1-2; TRBD1 is a possible D gene (5 bases). V was pared by 8 bases and J by 3 bases, with 10 bases between. The CDR3 runs to 12 residues. Germline V gene sequence: CDR1 MNHNS, CDR2 SASEGT. This CDR3 reads CASRDVDYGYTF. CDR3 bases: TGTGCCAGCCGGGACGTAGACTATGGCTACACCTTC.

The genes are TRBV5-1 and TRBJ1-2, with 10 positions matching TRBD1. Germline V lookup: CDR1 SGHRS, CDR2 YFSETQ. This CDR3 comprises 15 residues. After removal of 3 bases from V and 7 bases from J, the junction contained 9 bases not matched to a gene. CDR3 amino acids: CASSSPDRGLGGYTF. CDR3 nucleotide sequence: TGCGCCAGCAGCTCCCCGGACAGGGGGTTAGGTGGCTACACCTTC.

This clone appeared a single time. The J gene is TRBJ1-6, the V gene TRBV7-6; D gene uncertain. This CDR3 has 12 amino acids. V dropped 6 bases and J dropped 6 bases, with 6 bases sitting between them. From germline, CDR1 is SGHVS and CDR2 FNYEAQ. CDR3 bases: TGTGCCAGCAGAGGTAGTAATTCACCCCTCCACTTT. The encoded protein is CASRGSNSPLHF.

The genes are TRBV18 and TRBJ2-7; TRBD1 matches 8 bases. With 6 bases clipped from V and 0 bases from J, the junction kept 4 bases outside the gene matches. The CDR3 totals 14 residues. The germline CDR1 and CDR2 sequences are KGHSH and LQKENI. The CDR3 region has the DNA TGTGCCAGCTCCCAGGGGGCCTTCTCCTACGAGCAGTACTTC. This sequence encodes CASSQGAFSYEQYF.

The chain links TRBV5-1 to TRBJ2-1, with 8 bases that match TRBD2. V was pared by 0 bases and J by 10 bases, with 9 bases of the junction left unmatched. The CDR3 spans 15 residues. Germline V gene sequence: CDR1 SGHRS, CDR2 YFSETQ. The CDR3 protein is CASSLASGLLGEQFF. The CDR3 DNA sequence: TGCGCCAGCAGCTTGGCTAGCGGGCTGCTTGGGGAGCAGTTCTTC.

The genes are TRBV7-2 and TRBJ2-3; TRBD1 agrees at 9 bases. The CDR3 covers 15 residues. Unmatched junction bases numbered 5, after V lost 7 bases and J lost 0 bases. Germline V gene data show CDR1 as SGHTA and CDR2 as FQGNSA. CDR3 sequence: CASNRGPLSTDTQYF. The CDR3 DNA follows: TGTGCCAGCAACAGGGGGCCCCTTAGCACAGATACGCAGTATTTT.

The chain carries TRBV28 and TRBJ1-1; perhaps TRBD1 as D (5 bases). V lost 10 bases, J lost 7 bases, and 10 bases lay in between. From germline, CDR1 is MDHEN and CDR2 SYDVKM. This CDR3 is 10 amino acids long. CDR3 region: CAIQGSEAFF. The DNA for the CDR3 is TGTGCCATCCAGGGCAGTGAAGCTTTCTTT.

This chain uses TRBV5-6 with TRBJ2-4; 10 bases align to TRBD1. With V trimmed by 3 bases and J by 9 bases, 6 bases remained unmatched. The V gene's germline CDR1 is SGHDT and CDR2 YYEEEE. The CDR3 loop spans 14 amino acids. Here the CDR3 reads CASSWGTGVSIQYF. Written as DNA, the CDR3 is TGTGCCAGCAGCTGGGGGACAGGGGTCAGCATTCAGTACTTC.

The chain links TRBV18 to TRBJ2-6; D possibly corresponds to TRBD2 (6 bases). The V gene's germline CDR1 is KGHSH and CDR2 LQKENI. The CDR3 is made up of 14 amino acids. V was trimmed by 2 bases and J by 8 bases, leaving 10 bases between them. CDR3 in DNA: TGTGCCAGCTCACCAGCCGGGAGCACCAACGTCCTGACTTTC. Residues: CASSPAGSTNVLTF.

The chain links TRBV7-6 to TRBJ2-3; no reliable D call. In germline, CDR1 is SGHVS, CDR2 FNYEAQ. This CDR3 spans 12 amino acids. V dropped 2 bases and J dropped 6 bases, with 6 bases sitting between them. The CDR3 region has the DNA TGTGCCAGCAGCTTATTAGTGGATACGCAGTATTTT. It yields the protein CASSLLVDTQYF.

The chain uses TRBV11-1 and TRBJ2-7; D is unresolved. Deletions cut 5 bases from V and 3 bases from J, with 14 bases between. Germline CDR1 and CDR2: SGHAT and FQDESV (reference sequence). The CDR3 totals 14 residues. The CDR3 here is CASSPDPQFYEQYF. The DNA of the CDR3 is TGTGCCAGCAGCCCGGACCCACAATTCTACGAGCAGTACTTC.